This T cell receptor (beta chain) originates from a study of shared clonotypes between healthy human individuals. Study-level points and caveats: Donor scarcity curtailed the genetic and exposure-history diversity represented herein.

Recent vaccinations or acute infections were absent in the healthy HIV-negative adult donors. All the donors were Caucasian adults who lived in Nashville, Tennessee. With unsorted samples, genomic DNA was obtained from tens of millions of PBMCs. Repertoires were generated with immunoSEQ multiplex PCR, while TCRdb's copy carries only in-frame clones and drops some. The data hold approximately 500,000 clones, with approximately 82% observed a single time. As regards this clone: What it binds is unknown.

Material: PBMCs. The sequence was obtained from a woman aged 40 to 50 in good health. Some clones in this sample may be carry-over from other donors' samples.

This CDR3 is CASSLVAGVGEQYF. DNA of the CDR3: TGCGCCAGCAGCTTGGTAGCGGGAGTAGGCGAGCAGTACTTC. The chain links TRBV5-1 to TRBJ2-7, with 9 bases lining up with TRBD2. After removal of 0 bases from V and 6 bases from J, the junction contained 4 bases not matched to a gene. CDR3 length: 14 residues. Germline CDR1 is SGHRS and CDR2 is YFSETQ.